These T cell receptor beta chains were read from a single sample in a study of OX40 agonist ivuxolimab in advanced cancers. Sequencing used immunoSEQ multiplex PCR; TCRdb keeps in-frame clones, though not all of them. The data contain about 68,000 clones, approximately 80% of them singletons. The material was CD4+ or CD8+ T cells sorted from blood, obtained in a trial of the OX40 agonist ivuxolimab. All receptors derive from an adult with an advanced solid tumor such as melanoma, head and neck, liver or kidney cancer. CDR3s include the opening cysteine and the closing phenylalanine or tryptophan. The order of the fields is CDR3 DNA, CDR3 protein, clone size, V gene, D gene, J gene. A D gene is named only where the DNA matches it firmly. Rows may omit the clone size; those that give it use once, few, many or a size class.

TGTGCCAGCTCACCAAAAGGGATTGAGCAGTTCTTC,CASSPKGIEQFF,.,TRBV18,.,TRBJ2-1
TGCGCCAGCAGCTTGAGGGTTAGCGGGAGCACAGATACGCAGTATTTT,CASSLRVSGSTDTQYF,.,TRBV5-1,TRBD2,TRBJ2-3
TGTGCCAGCAGTCGGACAGCCACCGGGGAGCTGTTTTTT,CASSRTATGELFF,.,TRBV6-6,.,TRBJ2-2
TGTGCCAGTAGAAGCGGACGGTGGGGGTATAGCACAGATACGCAGTATTTT,CASRSGRWGYSTDTQYF,.,TRBV19,.,TRBJ2-3
TGTGCCAGCAGCGTAGGAAGGGCCACTAATGAAAAACTGTTTTTT,CASSVGRATNEKLFF,.,TRBV9,.,TRBJ1-4
TGCGCCAGCAGCTTGGCCAACTCGGGGGAGACCCAGTACTTC,CASSLANSGETQYF,.,TRBV5-1,.,TRBJ2-5
TGTGCCAGCAGTTACTCGAGGGAACTCTCTGGAAACACCATATATTTT,CASSYSRELSGNTIYF,.,TRBV6-5,.,TRBJ1-3
TGTGCCAGCAGCTTAGTTCCGCGGGCCTACGAGCAGTACTTC,CASSLVPRAYEQYF,.,TRBV7-2,.,TRBJ2-7
TGTGCCAGCAGCCCTGGGGGGACAGGGGGTGAAAAACTGTTTTTT,CASSPGGTGGEKLFF,.,TRBV5-4,TRBD1,TRBJ1-4
TGTGCCAGTAGTCCGGACAGGCGGAACACTGAAGCTTTCTTT,CASSPDRRNTEAFF,.,TRBV19,TRBD1,TRBJ1-1
TGCAGCGTTTTGGGACAGGGGGCCACCGGGGAGCTGTTTTTT,CSVLGQGATGELFF,.,TRBV29-1,TRBD1,TRBJ2-2
TGTGCCAGCAGTCAAGGGGGAGTTCCAGCTTTCTTT,CASSQGGVPAFF,.,TRBV25-1,.,TRBJ1-1
TGTGCCAGCAGCCAAGCGTCCGGGGGGTCAGGGGCCCATATTGAAGCTTTCTTT,CASSQASGGSGAHIEAFF,.,TRBV7-2,.,TRBJ1-1
TGTGCCACCAGCAGAGGGCGGGGGCACGAGCAGTACTTC,CATSRGRGHEQYF,.,TRBV15,.,TRBJ2-7
TGTGCCAGCAGCTTAGCATCTCACGGGGCTAGCTCCTACGAGCAGTACTTC,CASSLASHGASSYEQYF,.,TRBV7-2,.,TRBJ2-7
TGCAGCGTTGAAACAGGGCAATGGTATGGCTACACCTTC,CSVETGQWYGYTF,.,TRBV29-1,.,TRBJ1-2
TGTGCCAGTAGTTATGCAGGAGGTAGGAGCGCCTACGAGCAGTACTTC,CASSYAGGRSAYEQYF,.,TRBV19,.,TRBJ2-7
TGTGCCAGCTCACCTAAGGACAGGGGGGATGAAAAACTGTTTTTT,CASSPKDRGDEKLFF,.,TRBV18,TRBD1,TRBJ1-4
TGTGCCAGCAGTGCAGGGGGCGCCGGCTATGGCTACACCTTC,CASSAGGAGYGYTF,.,TRBV28,TRBD1,TRBJ1-2
TGTGCCAGCAGCCCTCCGAGGGATGGCACTGAAGCTTTCTTT,CASSPPRDGTEAFF,.,TRBV5-4,.,TRBJ1-1
TGTGCCAGCAGCTGGCGCAGAGGCCAAGAGACCCAGTACTTC,CASSWRRGQETQYF,.,TRBV11-2,.,TRBJ2-5
TGTGCCAGTAGTATATCAGGGTCCAACTATGGCTACACCTTC,CASSISGSNYGYTF,few,TRBV19,.,TRBJ1-2
TGTGCCAGCAGTTACCTGCCTAGCGGGGGGCGGGATGAGCAGTTCTTC,CASSYLPSGGRDEQFF,once,TRBV6-7,TRBD2,TRBJ2-1
TGTGCCAGCAGTTTCTACAATGAGCAGTTCTTC,CASSFYNEQFF,.,TRBV6-5,.,TRBJ2-1
TGCGCCAGCAGCTTCGGACTGGGAAACACCATATATTTT,CASSFGLGNTIYF,.,TRBV5-1,.,TRBJ1-3
TGTGCCATCAGAGCGACGGAATACTCGGGGGACACTGAAGCTTTCTTT,CAIRATEYSGDTEAFF,.,TRBV10-3,.,TRBJ1-1
TGCAGCGTTGATTGGAGGGGGGTCAAGGACATTCAGTATTTC,CSVDWRGVKDIQYF,once,TRBV29-1,.,TRBJ2-4
TGTGCCAGCAGCCAAGATGGGCTAGCGGGGAGCGCAGATACGCAGTATTTT,CASSQDGLAGSADTQYF,.,TRBV4-2,TRBD2,TRBJ2-3
TGTGCCAGCAGATACAACAGGGAAACGAACACTGAAGCTTTCTTT,CASRYNRETNTEAFF,.,TRBV6-6,.,TRBJ1-1
TGTGCCAGCAGGGACAGGGACAGGGTGCCTAAGCAGTACTTC,CASRDRDRVPKQYF,.,TRBV6-5,TRBD1,TRBJ2-7
TGTGCCAGCAGTCAACAGGGGGTGCCCCCCTCACCCCTCCACTTT,CASSQQGVPPSPLHF,.,TRBV27,TRBD1,TRBJ1-6
TGCGCCAGCAGCCTCGGACGGCAAAGCACAGATACGCAGTATTTT,CASSLGRQSTDTQYF,.,TRBV5-1,.,TRBJ2-3
TGTGCCAGCAGCCCACCGGACAGTTTCTCTGGAAACACCATATATTTT,CASSPPDSFSGNTIYF,.,TRBV7-8,.,TRBJ1-3
TGTGCCAGCATGGGTGGGCTAGCGGGGGCGGGAGATACGCAGTATTTT,CASMGGLAGAGDTQYF,.,TRBV7-2,TRBD2,TRBJ2-3
TGCGCCAGCAGCCCGGGACATGGCGCAAACACTGAAGCTTTCTTT,CASSPGHGANTEAFF,.,TRBV5-1,.,TRBJ1-1
TGTGCCAGCAGCTTAGATTCCTCTGCCCTCGGAGCGGGGAGCACAGATACGCAGTATTTT,CASSLDSSALGAGSTDTQYF,.,TRBV7-8,TRBD2,TRBJ2-3
TGTGCCAGCCTCAGGGGACAGTCTAACTCTGGGGCCAACGTCCTGACTTTC,CASLRGQSNSGANVLTF,medium-sized,TRBV19,TRBD1,TRBJ2-6
TGTGCCAGCAAATTTCGGGGTCCGCAGTTCTTC,CASKFRGPQFF,.,TRBV11-2,.,TRBJ2-1
TGTGCCAGCTCACCATTAACAGGAACGAACACCGGGGAGCTGTTTTTT,CASSPLTGTNTGELFF,.,TRBV18,.,TRBJ2-2
TGTGCCAGCAGTTTGAACAGGGGAAACACCATATATTTT,CASSLNRGNTIYF,.,TRBV27,.,TRBJ1-3
TGTGCCAGTAGTATCGATGGACGGAGCTCCTACGAGCAGTACTTC,CASSIDGRSSYEQYF,.,TRBV19,.,TRBJ2-7
TGTGCCTGGAGTGCTCTTCAAGCACTCACAGATACGCAGTATTTT,CAWSALQALTDTQYF,.,TRBV30,.,TRBJ2-3
TGTGCCAGCAGCTTAGGCGCGGGAGAGACCCAGTACTTC,CASSLGAGETQYF,.,TRBV7-2,.,TRBJ2-5
TGTGCCAGCCAGGCGAGAACAGGCTATGGCTACACCTTC,CASQARTGYGYTF,.,TRBV19,.,TRBJ1-2
TGTGCCAGCTCGCCGAGACAGGGAGGGGGATCATATGAGCAGTTCTTC,CASSPRQGGGSYEQFF,.,TRBV18,.,TRBJ2-1
TGTGCCAGCAGCCTTGGGACGAATCAGCCCCAGCATTTT,CASSLGTNQPQHF,.,TRBV7-2,.,TRBJ1-5
TGTGCCAGAAGCTTCGGGGGGGTAAGCACAGATACGCAGTATTTT,CARSFGGVSTDTQYF,.,TRBV5-3,TRBD2,TRBJ2-3
TGTGCCAGTACCGCGGGACAGGGCGTCGCAACTAATGAAAAACTGTTTTTT,CASTAGQGVATNEKLFF,.,TRBV19,TRBD1,TRBJ1-4
TGTGCCAGCAGCTCCATCCGGGTTTCCTACGAGCAGTACTTC,CASSSIRVSYEQYF,.,TRBV13,.,TRBJ2-7
TGTGCCAGCAGTGAAGGGTCCAGGGGCCGGGGCTACACCTTC,CASSEGSRGRGYTF,.,TRBV25-1,.,TRBJ1-2
TGTGCCTGGAGTCGGGGGACTAATGAAAAACTGTTTTTT,CAWSRGTNEKLFF,few,TRBV30,.,TRBJ1-4
TGTGCCAGCAGTTATTCGGCCCCCCAGACAGTGGGCTTAACCGGGGAGCTGTTTTTT,CASSYSAPQTVGLTGELFF,.,TRBV7-8,.,TRBJ2-2
TGTGCCAGCAGCCAAGATTCAGGGCCTCTGATCTCTGGAAACACCATATATTTT,CASSQDSGPLISGNTIYF,.,TRBV14,.,TRBJ1-3
TGCGCCACCGATCAAACAGGGGGAATATCTGGGGCCAACGTCCTGACTTTC,CATDQTGGISGANVLTF,.,TRBV15,TRBD1,TRBJ2-6
TGTGCCAGCAGTTCCGTCTCTCGGCAACCGATCTCCTACGAGCAGTACTTC,CASSSVSRQPISYEQYF,.,TRBV28,.,TRBJ2-7